This paragraph covers one T cell receptor (beta chain) sequence. Its specificity is not known. Patients were excluded for autoimmune disease history or systemic immunosuppression. These data belong to a study of OX40 agonist ivuxolimab in advanced cancers. Broader study findings: With doses of 0.1 to 3.0 mg/kg, CD4+ and CD8+ blood T cells had undergone clonal expansion by week 6. Averaging showed that CD8+ T cells had more expanded clones than CD4+ did. Antigen specificity of clonally expanded peripheral T cells was not established.

Profiled with immunoSEQ multiplex PCR; TCRdb holds only in-frame clones, not every one. The sample lists tens of thousands of clones, roughly nine tenths seen once, with roughly 10% in the top ten. V lost 5 bases and J lost 7, with 15 bases in between. The CDR3 totals 14 residues. Per germline, CDR1 SGHNT and CDR2 YENEEA. The V gene is TRBV11-3, the J gene TRBJ2-1; maybe TRBD1 (5 bases). The receptor's source is an adult with an advanced solid tumor such as melanoma, head and neck, liver or kidney cancer. Sequences were derived from CD4+ or CD8+ T cells sorted from blood, sampled in a trial of the OX40 agonist ivuxolimab. CDR3 DNA: TGTGCCAGCAGCCGCGTAGGGGTGGAAAATGAGCAGTTCTTC. This sequence encodes CASSRVGVENEQFF.